The present T cell receptor beta chain was sequenced within a study of vaccination and CD4 T cells after COVID-19. Study observations and caveats: Relatively small numbers of convalescent patients were studied, with no early post-infection timepoints included. The median SARS-CoV-2-reactive clonotype number increased from about 20 to 38, without statistical significance.

Treatment specified: approximately 9-day PBMC culture with coronavirus spike peptide pools or control peptides (ViraFEST assay). The dates of positive PCR tests extended from March through December 2020 and came before the US Alpha, Beta and Delta variants. The Oncomine TCR Beta short-read assay generated sequence data from the DNA of cultured CD4+ T cells. Scientists extracted genomic DNA from CD4+ T cells grown in culture. TCRdb re-called the PCR reads through MiXCR, storing one row per CDR3 protein. This sample yields 12,000 or so distinct CDR3 sequences, of which over 55% are seen a single time; 13% belongs to the top ten. Germline CDR1 SGHNT, CDR2 YYREEE (reference sequence). Trimming took off 4 bases at V and 3 bases at J, with 11 bases between the two ends. The CDR3 spans 13 residues. With regard to this clonotype: Its antigen is as yet unknown.

Sequenced sample: CD4+ T cells from blood, cultured in vitro. V is TRBV5-4 and J is TRBJ2-7; the D gene is possibly TRBD2 (7 bases). The TCR comes from a human donor who had recovered from COVID-19. The DNA for the CDR3 is TGTGCCAGCAGCAGGGGGGGCGGCTACGAGCAGTACTTC. It codes for CASSRGGGYEQYF.